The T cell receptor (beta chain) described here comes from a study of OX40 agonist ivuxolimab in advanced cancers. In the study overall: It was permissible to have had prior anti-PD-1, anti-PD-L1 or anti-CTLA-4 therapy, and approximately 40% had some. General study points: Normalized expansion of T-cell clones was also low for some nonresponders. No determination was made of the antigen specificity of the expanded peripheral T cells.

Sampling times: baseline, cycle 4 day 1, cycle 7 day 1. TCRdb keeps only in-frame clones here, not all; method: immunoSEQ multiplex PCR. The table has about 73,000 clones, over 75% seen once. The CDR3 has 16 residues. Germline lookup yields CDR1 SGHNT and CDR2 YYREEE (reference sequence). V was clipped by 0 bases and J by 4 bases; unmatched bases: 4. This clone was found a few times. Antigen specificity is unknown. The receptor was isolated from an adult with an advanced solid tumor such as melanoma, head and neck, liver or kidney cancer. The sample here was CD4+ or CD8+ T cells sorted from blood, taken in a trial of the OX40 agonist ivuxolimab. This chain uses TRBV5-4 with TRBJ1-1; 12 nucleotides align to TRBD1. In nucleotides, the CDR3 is TGTGCCAGCAGCTTGGGAGGGACAGGGGGCCTCACTGAAGCTTTCTTT. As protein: CASSLGGTGGLTEAFF.